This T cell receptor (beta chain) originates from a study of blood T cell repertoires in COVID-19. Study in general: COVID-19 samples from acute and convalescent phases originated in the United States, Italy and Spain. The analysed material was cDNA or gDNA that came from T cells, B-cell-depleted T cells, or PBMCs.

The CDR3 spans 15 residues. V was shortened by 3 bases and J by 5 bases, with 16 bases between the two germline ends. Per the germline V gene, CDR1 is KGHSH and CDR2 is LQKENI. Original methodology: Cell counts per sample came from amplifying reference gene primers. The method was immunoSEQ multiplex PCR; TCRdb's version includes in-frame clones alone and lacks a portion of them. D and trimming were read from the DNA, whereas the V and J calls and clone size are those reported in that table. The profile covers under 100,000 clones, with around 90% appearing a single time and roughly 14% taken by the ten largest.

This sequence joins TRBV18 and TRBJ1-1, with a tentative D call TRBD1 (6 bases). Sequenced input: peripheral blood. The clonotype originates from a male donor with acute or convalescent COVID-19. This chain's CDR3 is CASSPRGGGQTEAFF. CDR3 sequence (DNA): TGTGCCAGCTCACCCCGGGGAGGGGGACAAACTGAAGCTTTCTTT.